The 27 T cell receptor beta chains given below trace back to one sample, sequenced in a study of T cell repertoires in cytomegalovirus infection. A single record per CDR3 protein comes from TCRdb applying MiXCR to the reads. Of approximately 910,000 distinct CDR3 sequences detected, around 31% appear once; the ten largest clones hold over 13%. Antigens for these TCRs are unknown. Sequenced here: cultured CD8+ T cells from PBMCs, sampled from culture after CMV antigen stimulation. The source of these receptors is a human donor in good health (CMV status not recorded). Some clones in this sample may be carry-over from other donors' samples.

V gene TRBV27 combines with J gene TRBJ2-1; D possibly corresponds to TRBD2 (5 bases). Deletions cut 7 bases from V and 0 bases from J, with 16 bases between. The CDR3 has 16 amino acids. From germline, CDR1 is MNHEY and CDR2 SMNVEV (reference sequence). CDR3 protein: CASTRDAPSSYNEQFF. DNA for the CDR3: TGTGCCAGCACCCGGGATGCCCCGAGCTCCTACAATGAGCAGTTCTTC.

The CDR3 coding sequence is TGTGCCACCAGCCCTCCGGGGGCCAAAAACATTCAGTACTTC. It specifies CATSPPGAKNIQYF. The chain combines TRBV15 with TRBJ2-4; the D gene is possibly TRBD2 (5 bases). V was clipped by 5 bases and J by 1 base, with 9 bases between them. Per germline, CDR1 LNHNV and CDR2 YYDKDF (reference sequence). The CDR3 has 14 residues.

As regards this clonotype: One junction end disagrees with the germline gene, perhaps due to a read error. This chain links TRBV27 with TRBJ1-1; TRBD1 is a possible D gene (5 bases). The CDR3 loop spans 16 amino acids. Germline values: CDR1 MNHEY, CDR2 SMNVEV (reference sequence). DNA of the CDR3: TGTGCCATCAGTTTATCAGGGCAGCGGATGAACACTGAAGCTTTCTTT. Its protein is CAISLSGQRMNTEAFF.

This clonotype was recorded a few times. The rearrangement joins TRBV2 to TRBJ2-5; TRBD1 aligns across 8 bases. CDR3 size: 15 residues. After removal of 4 bases from V and 0 bases from J, the junction contained 4 bases not matched to a gene. CDR1 is SNHLY, CDR2 FYNNEI, per germline. The CDR3 region has the DNA TGTGCCAGCAGTGCGGGACAGGAATACCAAGAGACCCAGTACTTC. Protein sequence: CASSAGQEYQETQYF.

This clonotype was detected only a few times. The V gene is TRBV12-3 or TRBV12-4, the J gene TRBJ2-2, with 7 bases lining up with TRBD1. The CDR3 sequence is 15 residues long. V was clipped by 1 base and J by 5 bases; unmatched bases: 4. The CDR3 spells CASSLGQGVTGELFF. In DNA form, the CDR3 reads TGTGCCAGCAGTTTAGGGCAGGGGGTGACCGGGGAGCTGTTTTTT.

The chain combines TRBV27 with TRBJ2-5, with 8 nucleotides matching TRBD1. Germline V gene lookup returns CDR1 MNHEY and CDR2 SMNVEV (reference sequence). This CDR3 spans 16 amino acids. V trimming: 4 bases; J trimming: 5 bases; junction bases outside the gene matches: 12. The CDR3 loop reads CASSSLQGAYLETQYF. CDR3 nucleotides: TGTGCCAGCAGTTCCCTCCAGGGGGCTTATCTGGAGACCCAGTACTTC.

The chain joins TRBV28 to TRBJ1-2; D possibly corresponds to TRBD1 (6 bases). CDR1 and CDR2 (germline): MDHEN, SYDVKM. Deletions cut 10 bases from V and 0 bases from J, with 18 bases between. The CDR3 is 15 residues long. For the CDR3, the DNA is TGTGCCATCAGGGAGGGGGTCGCTGCTAACTATGGCTACACCTTC. Translating gives CAIREGVAANYGYTF.

This clonotype has only a few counts. The J gene is TRBJ2-1, the V gene TRBV7-3; D not certain. V was pared by 5 bases and J by 5 bases, with 13 bases between. There are 14 residues in the CDR3. Germline V gene lookup returns CDR1 SGHTA and CDR2 FQGTGA. The CDR3 sequence is CASSPMGLDNEQFF. CDR3 bases: TGTGCCAGCAGCCCCATGGGGTTGGACAATGAGCAGTTCTTC.

The table lists this clonotype with many counts. This chain connects TRBV7-2 to TRBJ2-1; 7 positions match TRBD2. Losses at the gene ends were 5 bases for V and 1 base for J; bases not matched to a gene: 8. This CDR3 is built from 16 residues. CDR1 SGHTA and CDR2 FQGNSA come from the germline V gene. CDR3 region: CASSLNSGLSYNEQFF. CDR3 nucleotides: TGTGCCAGCAGCCTTAATAGCGGGTTATCCTACAATGAGCAGTTCTTC.

The chain has TRBV5-4 and TRBJ2-1; D gene unclear. The CDR3 has 17 residues. Between the trimmed V and J ends, which lost 0 bases and 0 bases, there was a span of 13 bases. Germline CDR1 is SGHNT and CDR2 is YYREEE (reference sequence). CDR3 region: CASSLGALESSYNEQFF. Written as DNA, the CDR3 is TGTGCCAGCAGCTTGGGGGCCCTGGAGAGCTCCTACAATGAGCAGTTCTTC. Together with reference TRBV5-4 and TRBJ2-1, the CDR3 gives the full variable domain: ETGVTQSPTHLIKTRGQQVTLRCSSQSGHNTVSWYQQALGQGPQFIFQYYREEENGRGNFPPRFSGLQFPNYSSELNVNALELDDSALYLCASSLGALESSYNEQFFGPGTRLTVL.

J is TRBJ2-7 and V is TRBV12-3 or TRBV12-4, with 11 bases identical to TRBD2. The CDR3 extends over 15 amino acids. With V trimmed by 6 bases and J by 1 base, 5 bases remained unmatched. CDR3 in amino acids: CASRGSSGGSYEQYF. As DNA, the CDR3 is TGTGCCAGCAGAGGGTCTAGCGGGGGGTCCTACGAGCAGTACTTC.

As for this clonotype: One end of the junction is discordant with germline, which a read error may explain. The chain joins TRBV28 to TRBJ2-4; weak D call: TRBD2 (6 bases). The CDR3 has 14 residues. Germline assignment: CDR1 MDHEN and CDR2 SYDVKM. The CDR3 spells CAGSLRGAKNIQYF. CDR3 in DNA: TGTGCCGGCAGTTTACGGGGGGCCAAAAACATTCAGTACTTC.

This clonotype was seen a handful of times. V and J are TRBV4-1 and TRBJ1-5; 8 bases align to TRBD1. Germline V gene sequence: CDR1 MGHRA, CDR2 YSYEKL. V lost 3 bases, J lost 5 bases, and 9 bases stayed unmatched. The CDR3 totals 16 residues. The CDR3, as DNA: TGCGCCAGCAGCCACGTTGACAGGGGTGGGGATCAGCCCCAGCATTTT. It is translated as CASSHVDRGGDQPQHF.

V is TRBV7-6 and J is TRBJ2-7; possibly TRBD1 for D (6 bases). Germline V CDR1 and CDR2: SGHVS, FNYEAQ. Between the trimmed V and J ends, which lost 2 bases and 3 bases, there was a span of 11 bases. This CDR3 contains 14 residues. The CDR3, as DNA: TGTGCCAGCAGCTTACAGGGGATATTCTACGAGCAGTACTTC. Protein product: CASSLQGIFYEQYF.

The chain couples TRBV27 to TRBJ2-3; D perhaps matches TRBD2 (7 bases). The ends were cut back, 7 bases at V and 3 bases at J, with 20 bases in the middle. CDR1 is MNHEY and CDR2 is SMNVEV in the germline V gene (reference sequence). The CDR3 length is 16 residues. CDR3 DNA: TGTGCCAGCACCACCTTGGCGGGGGCGTTGACAGATACGCAGTATTTT. As protein: CASTTLAGALTDTQYF.

In its sample, this clonotype was seen many times. V gene TRBV7-8 combines with J gene TRBJ2-7; D is uncertain. Deletions cut 1 base from V and 6 bases from J, with 1 base between. This CDR3 spans 10 amino acids. Germline values: CDR1 SGHVS, CDR2 FQNEAQ. This chain's CDR3 is CASSLVEQYF. The CDR3 nucleotides read TGTGCCAGCAGCTTAGTCGAGCAGTACTTC. Combining the CDR3 with reference TRBV7-8 and TRBJ2-7 gives the whole variable domain GAGVSQSPRYKVAKRGQDVALRCDPISGHVSLFWYQQALGQGPEFLTYFQNEAQLDKSGLPSDRFFAERPEGSVSTLKIQRTQQEDSAVYLCASSLVEQYFGPGTRLTVT.

The rearrangement links TRBV28 to TRBJ2-3; D might be TRBD2 (6 bases). Germline V CDR1 and CDR2: MDHEN, SYDVKM. This CDR3 region has 16 residues. The V and J ends lost 2 bases and 3 bases respectively, with 15 bases between them. The CDR3 coding sequence is TGTGCCAGCAGTTTAAGAGGAGGGACCGCAACAGATACGCAGTATTTT. Its translation: CASSLRGGTATDTQYF.

The sample holds many counts of this clonotype. The CDR3 DNA follows: TGTGCCAGCAGTACTGGCGGCGGTTCATTCGCTGAAGCTTTCTTT. It translates to CASSTGGGSFAEAFF. The rearrangement links TRBV6-1 to TRBJ1-1; D unclear. The CDR3 consists of 15 residues. Looked up from germline, CDR1 is MNHNS and CDR2 is SASEGT. V lost 5 bases to trimming and J lost 6 bases, with 19 bases between them.

V gene TRBV7-9 combines with J gene TRBJ2-7, with 7 bases that match TRBD1. From germline, CDR1 is SEHNR and CDR2 FQNEAQ (reference sequence). The J segment lost 7 bases and the V segment lost 1 base, leaving 13 bases of the junction unmatched. This CDR3 has 16 amino acids. DNA for the CDR3: TGTGCCAGCAGCTTAGTCGGGTGGGACAGAGTACGAGAGCAGTACGTC. Translated, it gives CASSLVGWDRVREQYV.

This rearrangement joins TRBV28 to TRBJ1-6, with D possibly TRBD1 on 6 matching bases. V gave up 6 bases and J gave up 7 bases, with 13 bases separating them. CDR3 length: 14 amino acids. Germline CDR1 is MDHEN and CDR2 is SYDVKM. CDR3 DNA sequence: TGTGCCAGCAGATTGACAGGAAGGAATTCACCCCTCCACTTT. As protein: CASRLTGRNSPLHF. Combining the CDR3 with reference TRBV28 and TRBJ1-6 gives the whole variable domain DVKVTQSSRYLVKRTGEKVFLECVQDMDHENMFWYRQDPGLGLRLIYFSYDVKMKEKGDIPEGYSVSREKKERFSLILESASTNQTSMYLCASRLTGRNSPLHFGNGTRLTVT.

This clonotype was counted only a few times. This rearrangement joins TRBV4-3 to TRBJ2-2, with a tentative D call TRBD1 (5 bases). This CDR3 region has 17 residues. Trimming stripped 1 base from V and 2 bases from J, with 14 bases between. Germline V CDR1 and CDR2: LGHNA, YSLEER. The CDR3 loop reads CASSQASVTVNTGELFF. The CDR3 DNA follows: TGCGCCAGCAGCCAAGCTTCCGTGACAGTAAACACCGGGGAGCTGTTTTTT.

The chain has TRBV14 and TRBJ1-1, with D tentatively TRBD1 (5 bases). The germline V gene encodes CDR1 SGHDN and CDR2 FVKESK. CDR3 length: 17 amino acids. V lost 3 bases and J 0 bases, leaving 17 bases between the germline ends. The DNA of the CDR3 is TGTGCCAGCAGCCAGCGGGGCCTGGGGCTGATGAACACTGAAGCTTTCTTT. This sequence encodes CASSQRGLGLMNTEAFF.

This clonotype was found a few times. V and J are TRBV12-3 or TRBV12-4 and TRBJ2-7; 10 nucleotides match TRBD2. The CDR3 has 14 amino acids. V was pared by 5 bases and J by 3 bases, with 4 bases of the junction left unmatched. The CDR3 DNA follows: TGTGCCAGCAGTCCTAGCGGGGGCCACTACGAGCAGTACTTC. As protein: CASSPSGGHYEQYF.

This clonotype was recorded many times. This chain uses TRBV12-3 or TRBV12-4 with TRBJ1-5, with D maybe TRBD1 (5 bases). The CDR3 sequence is 14 residues long. Trimming removed 2 bases from V and 7 bases from J, with 12 bases in between. The CDR3, as DNA: TGTGCCAGCAGTTTATGGGGCCGGGGGCAGCCCCAGCATTTT. The encoded protein is CASSLWGRGQPQHF.

For this clonotype: Relative to the germline gene, one junction end is altered; a read error may explain this. This sequence joins TRBV7-4 and TRBJ2-1, with unresolved D. The CDR3 is 14 residues long. Germline V gene data show CDR1 as SGHVT and CDR2 as SQSDAQ. The CDR3 is CTSSKTSGDNEQFF. CDR3 DNA sequence: TGTACCAGCAGCAAGACTTCTGGGGACAATGAGCAGTTCTTC.

The chain has TRBV14 and TRBJ2-7; D is tentatively TRBD1 or TRBD2 (5 bases each). The V gene lost 0 bases and the J gene lost 1 base, with 7 bases spanning the gap. Germline assignment: CDR1 SGHDN and CDR2 FVKESK. The CDR3 loop spans 14 amino acids. CDR3 nucleotide sequence: TGTGCCAGCAGCCAAGAGTGGGGGTCCTACGAGCAGTACTTC. Its protein is CASSQEWGSYEQYF.

As regards this clonotype: With a much larger clone just one base away, this may be a read error. The chain couples TRBV7-6 to TRBJ2-3; D gene unclear. CDR1 is SGHVS and CDR2 is FNYEAQ in the germline V gene. The CDR3 covers 13 residues. The CDR3 DNA sequence: TGTGTCAGCAGCTCGGACCTCACAGATACGCAGTATTTT. Its protein is CVSSSDLTDTQYF.